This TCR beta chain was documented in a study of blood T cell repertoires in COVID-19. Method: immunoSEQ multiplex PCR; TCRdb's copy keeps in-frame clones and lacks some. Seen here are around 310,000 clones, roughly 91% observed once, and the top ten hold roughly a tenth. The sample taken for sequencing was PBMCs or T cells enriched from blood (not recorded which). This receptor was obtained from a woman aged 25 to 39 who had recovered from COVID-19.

Here the CDR3 reads CASSLRLHRGRGEKLFF. The CDR3, as DNA: TGTGCCAGCAGTTTGAGACTTCACAGGGGGCGGGGTGAAAAACTGTTTTTT. The chain uses TRBV28 and TRBJ1-4; 9 positions agree with TRBD1. With 3 bases clipped from V and 7 bases from J, the junction kept 12 bases outside the gene matches. The CDR3 runs 17 residues. CDR1 and CDR2 from the germline V gene are MDHEN and SYDVKM.